This TCR beta chain was sequenced for a study of cytomegalovirus exposure and HLA in healthy donors. The PCR used 60 Vbeta and 13 Jbeta primers. Clones were sequenced by immunoSEQ multiplex PCR, and TCRdb holds only the in-frame ones, with some missing. The sample yields 150,000 to 200,000 clones, just under 80% seen once. Per the germline V gene, CDR1 is SNHLY and CDR2 is FYNNEI. With 6 bases clipped from V and 0 bases from J, the junction kept 11 bases outside the gene matches. The CDR3 is made up of 17 amino acids. The sample taken for sequencing was PBMCs. This TCR came from a man in his late teens or twenties in good health and CMV-seropositive. This chain connects TRBV2 to TRBJ1-5, with TRBD1 matching 7 bases. CDR3 amino acids: CASRPGTDTYSNQPQHF. CDR3 bases: TGTGCCAGCAGACCAGGGACAGACACTTATAGCAATCAGCCCCAGCATTTT.